A single sample is the source of the 9 T cell receptor beta chains below, sequenced in a study. TCRdb used MiXCR to reprocess the 5' RACE reads, holding one entry per CDR3 protein. The table shows about 40,000 distinct CDR3 sequences, with approximately 30% occurring only once. The sequenced material came from tumor-infiltrating memory CD4+ T cells sorted from the breast tumor. This sample's subset: memory CD4+ T cells, CD4+CD45RO+CD25-. The receptors here all came from a female donor with breast cancer.

This clonotype came up many times. The chain employs TRBV4-1 and TRBJ2-1; D may be TRBD1 or TRBD2 (5 bases each). Trimming took off 4 bases at V and 8 bases at J, with 21 bases between the two ends. Looked up from germline, CDR1 is MGHRA and CDR2 is YSYEKL. This CDR3 contains 16 residues. This chain's CDR3 is CASSLQGESVVDEQFF. In nucleotides, the CDR3 is TGCGCCAGCAGCCTACAAGGGGAGTCGGTAGTGGATGAGCAGTTCTTC.

As for this clonotype: The junction departs from the called germline gene at one end, perhaps through a read error. The chain joins TRBV7-9 to TRBJ2-5; D may match TRBD1 or TRBD2 (5 bases each). CDR1 is SEHNR and CDR2 is FQNEAQ in the germline V gene (reference sequence). The CDR3 has 15 amino acids. The CDR3, as DNA: TGTGCCGGCAGCACCGCCGGGACCCAAGTTGGGACCCAGTACTTC. It translates to CAGSTAGTQVGTQYF.

The sample holds a few counts of this clonotype. The chain couples TRBV27 to TRBJ2-7; D not certain. The CDR3 runs 14 residues. Trimming left V 0 bases short and J 3 bases short, with 9 bases between. Germline values: CDR1 MNHEY, CDR2 SMNVEV (reference sequence). The CDR3 is CASSLSLGNYEQYF. The CDR3 DNA is TGTGCCAGCAGTTTATCGTTGGGCAACTACGAGCAGTACTTC.

In its sample, this clonotype was seen a few times. The genes are TRBV12-3 or TRBV12-4 and TRBJ2-5; the D is unclear. The CDR3 runs 13 residues. V dropped 0 bases and J dropped 2 bases, with 4 bases sitting between them. CDR3 sequence: CASSLAVQETQYF. The CDR3, as DNA: TGTGCCAGCAGTTTAGCGGTACAAGAGACCCAGTACTTC.

A few counts support this clonotype. The gene calls are TRBV27 and TRBJ2-7; unclear D gene. V lost 6 bases and J lost 3, with 12 bases in between. Germline assignment: CDR1 MNHEY and CDR2 SMNVEV (reference sequence). The CDR3 has 13 residues. For the CDR3, the DNA is TGTGCCAGCAGCTCGCGGCTTGACTACGAGCAGTACTTC. This codes for CASSSRLDYEQYF.

This clonotype was seen many times. The V and J genes are TRBV5-6 and TRBJ2-6; the D gene is possibly TRBD1 (5 bases). CDR3 length equals 15 residues. Deletions cut 4 bases from V and 4 bases from J, with 12 bases between. Germline-derived CDR1 and CDR2 are SGHDT and YYEEEE. CDR3 protein: CASSPAGSGANVLTF. The CDR3 coding sequence is TGTGCCAGCAGCCCAGCAGGGTCGGGGGCCAACGTCCTGACTTTC.

The chain links TRBV6-5 to TRBJ1-1; no firm D call. V gave up 7 bases and J gave up 3 bases, with 12 bases separating them. Germline-derived CDR1 and CDR2 are MNHEY and SVGAGI. The CDR3 has 13 residues. CDR3 sequence reads: CASIGRGDTEAFF. DNA for the CDR3: TGTGCCAGCATCGGACGGGGAGACACTGAAGCTTTCTTT.

The chain links TRBV24-1 to TRBJ2-7; D may be TRBD1 (6 bases). The CDR3 spans 13 residues. Between the trimmed V and J ends, which lost 5 bases and 6 bases, there was a span of 13 bases. The germline V gene has CDR1 KGHDR and CDR2 SFDVKD. Here the CDR3 DNA reads TGTGCCACCAGTGCCACAGGGTCAGGCGAGCAGTACTTC. Translated, it gives CATSATGSGEQYF.

This clonotype was seen a few times. The chain combines TRBV5-1 with TRBJ1-4; perhaps TRBD1 as D (6 bases). The CDR3 runs 16 residues. Germline CDR1 is SGHRS and CDR2 is YFSETQ. Trimming removed 0 bases from V and 8 bases from J, with 17 bases in between. The CDR3 nucleotides read TGCGCCAGCAGCTTGGAAGCCGGGGGGCTTCAGGAAAAACTGTTTTTT. It is translated as CASSLEAGGLQEKLFF.